This T cell receptor beta chain was captured by sequencing in a study of neurological immune-mediated disorders. General study results and limits: The expanded clones of different subjects shared no CDR3 amino acid sequences (suggesting private repertoires in all groups). HTLV-1-associated myelopathy had the most TCR clonal expansion, whereas multiple sclerosis had the least (lower than in healthy controls).

The sample's time point: technical triplicate 2. The study built unsorted libraries from 2 million PBMCs kept at -80 C. This CDR3 spans 14 amino acids. Trimming took 5 bases from V and 1 from J, leaving 8 bases between them. CDR1 is MNHNY and CDR2 is SVGAGI in the germline V gene (reference sequence). Comments on this clonotype: Its antigen remains unidentified.

The cDNA was produced through 5'RACE with 10-nucleotide random UMIs. A single record per CDR3 protein comes from TCRdb applying MiXCR to the 5' RACE reads. The sample lists tens of thousands of distinct CDR3 sequences; approximately 25% were seen once. The sequence came from a man aged 55-75 years with HTLV-1-associated myelopathy (HAM/TSP). What was sequenced was PBMCs. The V call is TRBV6-6, the J call TRBJ2-2; D is possibly TRBD2 (6 bases). The CDR3: CASSRAGNTGELFF. CDR3 nucleotide sequence: TGTGCCAGCAGTAGAGCGGGGAACACCGGGGAGCTGTTTTTT.